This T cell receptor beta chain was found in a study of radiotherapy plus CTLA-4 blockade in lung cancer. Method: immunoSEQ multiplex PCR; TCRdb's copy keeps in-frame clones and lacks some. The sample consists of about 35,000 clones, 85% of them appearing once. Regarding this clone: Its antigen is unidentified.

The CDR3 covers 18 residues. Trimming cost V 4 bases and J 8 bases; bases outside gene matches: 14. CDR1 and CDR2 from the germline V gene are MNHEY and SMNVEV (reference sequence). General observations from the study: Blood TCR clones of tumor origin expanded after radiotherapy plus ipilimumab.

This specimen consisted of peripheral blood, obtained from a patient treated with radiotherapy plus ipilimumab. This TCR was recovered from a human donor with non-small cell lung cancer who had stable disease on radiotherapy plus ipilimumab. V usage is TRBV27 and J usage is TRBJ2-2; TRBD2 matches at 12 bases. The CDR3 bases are TGTGCCAGCAGTTCCGGGACAGCCCGACTAGCGGGAGTGGGGGAGCTGTTTTTT. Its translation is CASSSGTARLAGVGELFF.